This passage covers 27 T cell receptor beta chains from one sample sequenced in a study of shared clonotypes between healthy human individuals. Libraries were prepared by immunoSEQ multiplex PCR; TCRdb keeps only in-frame clonotypes and omits some of them. Of about a million clones listed, roughly 72% were seen once; the top ten hold about 1.5%. The sequenced sample consisted of memory CD4+ T cells sorted from blood. The subset is: CD45RA-negative fraction. The receptors stem from a man between 18 and 29 years old in good health.

J is TRBJ2-5 and V is TRBV4-1; D call uncertain. V was clipped by 0 bases and J by 4 bases, with 6 bases between them. Germline CDR1 reads MGHRA; CDR2 reads YSYEKL. The CDR3 runs to 13 residues. The CDR3 region is CASSQEWGETQYF. The CDR3 nucleotides are TGCGCCAGCAGCCAAGAGTGGGGAGAGACCCAGTACTTC.

The chain joins TRBV30 to TRBJ2-1; 13 nucleotides align to TRBD2. CDR3 length equals 14 residues. J was trimmed by 10 bases and V by 4 bases; bases with no gene match: 7. Germline lookup yields CDR1 GTSNPN and CDR2 SVGIG (reference sequence). CDR3 nucleotide sequence: TGTGCCTGGACAACGGGACTAGCGGGAAGGGAGCAGTTCTTC. Its translation: CAWTTGLAGREQFF.

This rearrangement joins TRBV5-6 to TRBJ2-3; no clear D gene. Per the germline V gene, CDR1 is SGHDT and CDR2 is YYEEEE. The CDR3 contains 13 residues. Trimming left V 0 bases short and J 2 bases short, with 4 bases between. The CDR3 sequence: CASSLDTTDTQYF. The CDR3 nucleotides read TGTGCCAGCAGCTTGGACACCACAGATACGCAGTATTTT.

This sequence joins TRBV6-6 and TRBJ2-5; D ambiguous. The germline CDR1 and CDR2 sequences are MNHNY and SVGAGI (reference sequence). The germline V and J ends were trimmed by 4 bases and 5 bases, with 5 bases remaining between them. CDR3 size: 11 residues. The CDR3 loop is CASSLSETQYF. CDR3 DNA: TGTGCCAGCAGTTTATCGGAGACCCAGTACTTC.

The chain uses TRBV18 and TRBJ1-2; tentatively, D is TRBD1 (6 bases). This CDR3 comprises 14 residues. Trimming removed 3 bases at V and 8 bases at J, with 16 bases between. Germline V lookup: CDR1 KGHSH, CDR2 LQKENI. The CDR3 sequence: CASSPFSGAQGYTF. The CDR3 nucleotides are TGTGCCAGCTCACCCTTCTCAGGGGCGCAGGGCTACACCTTC.

V usage is TRBV6-1 and J usage is TRBJ1-6; possibly TRBD1 for D (5 bases). Per the germline V gene, CDR1 is MNHNS and CDR2 is SASEGT. The CDR3 extends over 16 amino acids. V lost 3 bases to trimming and J lost 5 bases, with 14 bases between them. The CDR3 here is CASSDGAHPNNSPLHF. In DNA form, the CDR3 reads TGTGCCAGCAGTGATGGGGCACATCCTAATAATTCACCCCTCCACTTT.

This chain links TRBV7-2 with TRBJ1-3; D is unclear. Trimming pared 4 bases from V and 4 bases from J, leaving 14 bases between. The germline V gene encodes CDR1 SGHTA and CDR2 FQGNSA. CDR3 length: 15 residues. CDR3 amino acids: CASSSPKGSGNTIYF. DNA of the CDR3: TGTGCCAGCAGCTCGCCTAAGGGATCCGGAAACACCATATATTTT. Full variable domain (missing parts from reference TRBV7-2 and TRBJ1-3): GAGVSQSPSNKVTEKGKDVELRCDPISGHTALYWYRQSLGQGLEFLIYFQGNSAPDKSGLPSDRFSAERTGGSVSTLTIQRTQQEDSAVYLCASSSPKGSGNTIYFGEGSWLTVV.

This chain connects TRBV30 to TRBJ2-1, with D possibly matching TRBD1 (6 bases). Germline V gene data show CDR1 as GTSNPN and CDR2 as SVGIG (reference sequence). The CDR3 is 13 amino acids. Trimming removed 3 bases from V and 5 bases from J, with 11 bases in between. The CDR3 loop reads CAWSRDTDNEQFF. The DNA for the CDR3 is TGTGCCTGGAGCCGGGACACCGACAATGAGCAGTTCTTC.

The J gene is TRBJ2-2, the V gene TRBV30; possible D gene TRBD2, 5 bases. V lost 0 bases and J 6 bases, leaving 8 bases between the germline ends. The CDR3 loop spans 13 amino acids. The V gene's germline CDR1 is GTSNPN and CDR2 SVGIG (reference sequence). CDR3 region: CAWSVSGSGELFF. DNA of the CDR3: TGTGCCTGGAGTGTAAGCGGTTCCGGGGAGCTGTTTTTT. Complete variable domain (other parts from reference TRBV30 and TRBJ2-2): SQTIHQWPATLVQPVGSPLSLECTVEGTSNPNLYWYRQAAGRGLQLLFYSVGIGQISSEVPQNLSASRPQDRQFILSSKKLLLSDSGFYLCAWSVSGSGELFFGEGSRLTVL.

This chain uses TRBV6-6 with TRBJ2-1; 16 bases match TRBD2. Germline assignment: CDR1 MNHNY and CDR2 SVGAGI (reference sequence). The CDR3 covers 16 residues. Unmatched junction bases numbered 6, after V lost 6 bases and J lost 7 bases. CDR3 sequence: CASRSGLAGGLNEQFF. The CDR3 DNA sequence: TGTGCCAGCAGATCGGGACTAGCGGGGGGGCTGAATGAGCAGTTCTTC.

Notes on this clone: A far larger clone is a single base away, which makes a read error likely. Different DNA sequences within this sample yield the same CDR3. The genes are TRBV30 and TRBJ1-3; D unresolved. CDR3 size: 13 residues. V lost 4 bases to trimming and J lost 3 bases, with 10 bases between them. From germline, CDR1 is GTSNPN and CDR2 SVGIG (reference sequence). In nucleotides, the CDR3 is TGTGCCTGGAATGTAAACGGTGGAAACACCATATATTTT. Protein product: CAWNVNGGNTIYF. The full variable domain, in which reference TRBV30 and TRBJ1-3 provide the parts outside the CDR3, is SQTIHQWPATLVQPVGSPLSLECTVEGTSNPNLYWYRQAAGRGLQLLFYSVGIGQISSEVPQNLSASRPQDRQFILSSKKLLLSDSGFYLCAWNVNGGNTIYFGEGSWLTVV.

In the case of this clone: At the DNA level, this CDR3 is encoded by other sequences in the same sample as well. The chain has TRBV18 and TRBJ2-7, with 8 bases matching TRBD2. The junction had 0 bases not matched to a gene; V was cut back by 2 bases and J by 3 bases. CDR1 and CDR2 (germline): KGHSH, LQKENI. The CDR3 consists of 13 residues. CDR3 sequence reads: CASSPSGGYEQYF. CDR3 bases: TGTGCCAGCTCACCAAGCGGGGGCTACGAGCAGTACTTC.

The chain carries TRBV18 and TRBJ2-2; TRBD2 matches at 9 bases. The germline V gene has CDR1 KGHSH and CDR2 LQKENI. CDR3 size: 15 residues. V gave up 4 bases and J gave up 0 bases; unmatched junction bases: 0. The DNA of the CDR3 is TGTGCCAGCTCACGCGGGAGGGCGAACACCGGGGAGCTGTTTTTT. It codes for CASSRGRANTGELFF.

The chain employs TRBV14 and TRBJ2-7, with D possibly being TRBD1 (6 bases). The V end lost 1 base, the J end lost 8 bases, and 24 bases lay between the germline ends. This CDR3 is 17 amino acids long. Germline CDR1 reads SGHDN; CDR2 reads FVKESK. CDR3 in amino acids: CASSQASLGTPHHKQYF. The CDR3 region has the DNA TGTGCCAGCAGCCAAGCGAGCCTCGGGACACCACATCATAAGCAGTACTTC.

The chain combines TRBV28 with TRBJ2-6; no clear D. Trimming removed 6 bases at V and 2 bases at J, with 11 bases between. The CDR3 runs 15 residues. CDR1 MDHEN and CDR2 SYDVKM come from the germline V gene. Here the CDR3 reads CASSPQSPGANVLTF. The CDR3, as DNA: TGTGCCAGCAGCCCCCAGTCGCCTGGGGCCAACGTCCTGACTTTC.

On this clone itself: Other DNA variants within this sample encode the same CDR3. This rearrangement joins TRBV30 to TRBJ1-1, with unresolved D. The CDR3 totals 13 residues. Germline V CDR1 and CDR2: GTSNPN, SVGIG (reference sequence). Trimming removed 3 bases from V and 4 bases from J, with 12 bases in between. This CDR3 reads CAWSKGRGTEAFF. The CDR3 DNA reads as TGTGCCTGGAGCAAAGGGAGAGGCACTGAAGCTTTCTTT.

The chain links TRBV27 to TRBJ1-2; 8 positions match TRBD1. Germline V gene sequence: CDR1 MNHEY, CDR2 SMNVEV (reference sequence). CDR3 length: 17 amino acids. The trim removed 3 bases at V and 4 bases at J, leaving 13 bases unmatched. CDR3 nucleotide sequence: TGTGCCAGCAGTTTCCGGACAGGGACCAACCACCGCTATGGCTACACCTTC. It yields the protein CASSFRTGTNHRYGYTF.

V usage is TRBV7-2 and J usage is TRBJ1-2, with D possibly TRBD1 on 6 matching bases. Germline CDR1 reads SGHTA; CDR2 reads FQGNSA. The V end lost 0 bases, the J end lost 5 bases, and 13 bases lay between the germline ends. The CDR3 runs to 15 residues. The CDR3 DNA reads TGTGCCAGCAGCTTAGCGCTGAGGACAGATTATGGCTACACCTTC. Residues: CASSLALRTDYGYTF. The complete variable domain, with remaining parts taken from reference TRBV7-2 and TRBJ1-2, reads GAGVSQSPSNKVTEKGKDVELRCDPISGHTALYWYRQSLGQGLEFLIYFQGNSAPDKSGLPSDRFSAERTGGSVSTLTIQRTQQEDSAVYLCASSLALRTDYGYTFGSGTRLTVV.

Details on this clone: A clone one base away is much larger, so this may be a read error. This same CDR3 is encoded by further DNA sequences in the sample. The chain employs TRBV7-9 and TRBJ1-1, with D possibly TRBD1 on 6 matching bases. CDR1 SEHNR and CDR2 FQNEAQ come from the germline V gene (reference sequence). CDR3 length: 13 amino acids. With 5 bases removed from V and 1 base from J, the gap between germline ends came to 8 bases. CDR3 DNA sequence: TGTGCCAGCAGCCAGACAGGGAACACTGAAGCTTTCTTT. It codes for CASSQTGNTEAFF.

The CDR3 loop is CASSQYSGRETQYF. CDR3 coding DNA: TGTGCCAGCAGCCAATATTCAGGACGAGAGACCCAGTACTTC. V and J are TRBV14 and TRBJ2-5; D call uncertain. V shed 2 bases and J shed 4 bases, with 11 bases lying between them. The CDR3 totals 14 residues. Germline CDR1 SGHDN, CDR2 FVKESK.

Remarks on this clone: Being one base from a much bigger clone, this may be a read error. The genes are TRBV10-3 and TRBJ2-3; D not resolved. In germline, CDR1 is ENHRY, CDR2 SYGVKD. CDR3 length equals 12 residues. V was trimmed by 3 bases and J by 1 base, leaving 2 bases between them. The CDR3 loop is CAISDGTDTQYF. The CDR3 region has the DNA TGTGCCATCAGTGACGGCACAGATACGCAGTATTTT.

In its sample, this clone was seen once. The chain combines TRBV6-1 with TRBJ1-2; perhaps TRBD1 as D (5 bases). The V gene lost 0 bases and the J gene lost 3 bases, with 17 bases spanning the gap. Germline V gene lookup returns CDR1 MNHNS and CDR2 SASEGT. The CDR3 is 17 amino acids. Here the CDR3 DNA reads TGTGCCAGCAGTGAAGCGGTGAATTACGGGGCTTACTATGGCTACACCTTC. Protein: CASSEAVNYGAYYGYTF.

The genes are TRBV28 and TRBJ2-1, with D possibly being TRBD1 or TRBD2 (5 bases each). The V and J ends lost 8 bases and 4 bases respectively, with 12 bases between them. The CDR3 has 13 residues. CDR1 and CDR2 (germline): MDHEN, SYDVKM. CDR3: CASLPGTYNEQFF. The DNA for the CDR3 is TGTGCCAGCCTCCCGGGGACGTACAATGAGCAGTTCTTC.

The J gene is TRBJ1-6, the V gene TRBV5-1; D uncertain. The CDR3 has 15 amino acids. Trimming left V 4 bases short and J 7 bases short, with 15 bases between. Per germline, CDR1 SGHRS and CDR2 YFSETQ. The CDR3 reads CASSPAGPLNSPLHF. The CDR3 region has the DNA TGCGCCAGCAGCCCGGCCGGTCCGCTCAATTCACCCCTCCACTTT.

This chain connects TRBV7-9 to TRBJ1-6; a weak D match, TRBD1 (5 bases). Between the trimmed V and J ends, which lost 10 bases and 6 bases, there was a span of 19 bases. CDR1 and CDR2 from the germline V gene are SEHNR and FQNEAQ (reference sequence). The CDR3 is made up of 15 amino acids. The CDR3 nucleotides are TGTGCCACTACGGGGAGTTCGGGGGGTAATTCACCCCTCCACTTT. Amino acid sequence: CATTGSSGGNSPLHF.

V gene TRBV9 combines with J gene TRBJ1-4; weak D call: TRBD1 (5 bases). Germline assignment: CDR1 SGDLS and CDR2 YYNGEE. With 4 bases removed from V and 6 bases from J, the gap between germline ends came to 16 bases. The length of the CDR3 is 15 residues. DNA for the CDR3: TGTGCCAGCAGCCTAGATTCAGGGTTGGATGAAAAACTGTTTTTT. Amino acid sequence: CASSLDSGLDEKLFF.

The chain couples TRBV5-4 to TRBJ1-4; D call uncertain. The CDR3 runs to 13 residues. V lost 0 bases, J lost 8 bases, and 8 bases lay in between. Germline V gives CDR1 SGHNT, CDR2 YYREEE (reference sequence). The CDR3 DNA sequence: TGTGCCAGCAGCTTGGATGGTGGAGAAAAACTGTTTTTT. This codes for CASSLDGGEKLFF. Drawing the rest from reference TRBV5-4 and TRBJ1-4, the complete variable domain is ETGVTQSPTHLIKTRGQQVTLRCSSQSGHNTVSWYQQALGQGPQFIFQYYREEENGRGNFPPRFSGLQFPNYSSELNVNALELDDSALYLCASSLDGGEKLFFGSGTQLSVL.